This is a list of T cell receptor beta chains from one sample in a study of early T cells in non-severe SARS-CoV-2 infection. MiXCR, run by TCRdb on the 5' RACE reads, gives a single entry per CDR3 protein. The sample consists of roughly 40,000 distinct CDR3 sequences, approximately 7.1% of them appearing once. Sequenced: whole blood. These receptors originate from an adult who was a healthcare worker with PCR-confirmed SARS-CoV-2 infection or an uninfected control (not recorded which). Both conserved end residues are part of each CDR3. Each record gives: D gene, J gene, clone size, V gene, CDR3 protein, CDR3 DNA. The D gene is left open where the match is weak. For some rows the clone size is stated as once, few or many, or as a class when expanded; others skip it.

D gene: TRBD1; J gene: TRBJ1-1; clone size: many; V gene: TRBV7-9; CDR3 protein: CASSPGQGTEAFF; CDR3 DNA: TGTGCCAGCAGCCCCGGACAGGGCACTGAAGCTTTCTTT
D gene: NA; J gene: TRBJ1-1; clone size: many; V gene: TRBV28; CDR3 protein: CASSLLTGTGTEAFF; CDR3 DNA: TGTGCCAGCAGTTTATTGACAGGTACGGGCACTGAAGCTTTCTTT
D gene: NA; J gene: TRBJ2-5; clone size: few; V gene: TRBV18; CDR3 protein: CASSPIKSAETQYF; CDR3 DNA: TGTGCCAGCTCACCAATAAAGAGTGCAGAGACCCAGTACTTC
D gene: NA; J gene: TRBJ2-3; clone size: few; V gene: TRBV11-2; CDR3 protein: CASSWGLRWDTQYF; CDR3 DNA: TGTGCCAGCAGCTGGGGGCTAAGGTGGGATACGCAGTATTTT
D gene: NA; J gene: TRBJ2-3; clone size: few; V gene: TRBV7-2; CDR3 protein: CASSPAGSAGDTQYF; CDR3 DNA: TGTGCCAGCAGCCCTGCGGGGAGCGCTGGAGATACGCAGTATTTT
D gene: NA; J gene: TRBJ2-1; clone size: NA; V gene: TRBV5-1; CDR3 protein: CASRGGGAVDEQFF; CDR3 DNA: TGCGCCAGCAGAGGCGGTGGAGCTGTGGATGAGCAGTTCTTC
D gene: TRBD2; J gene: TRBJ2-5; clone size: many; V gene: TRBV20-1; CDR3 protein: CSARDPAGGETQYF; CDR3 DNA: TGCAGTGCTAGAGATCCAGCGGGGGGAGAGACCCAGTACTTC
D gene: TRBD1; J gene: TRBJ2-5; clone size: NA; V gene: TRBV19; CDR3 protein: CASSDTGVETQYF; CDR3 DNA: TGTGCCAGTAGCGATACAGGGGTGGAGACCCAGTACTTC
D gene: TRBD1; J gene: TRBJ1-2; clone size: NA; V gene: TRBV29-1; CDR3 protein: CSVQSGQAHYGYTF; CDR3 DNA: TGCAGCGTCCAGTCCGGACAGGCGCACTATGGCTACACCTTC
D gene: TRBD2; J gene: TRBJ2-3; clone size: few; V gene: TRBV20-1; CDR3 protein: CSAFPAGGTQYF; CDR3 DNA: TGCAGTGCTTTCCCCGCGGGGGGTACGCAGTATTTT
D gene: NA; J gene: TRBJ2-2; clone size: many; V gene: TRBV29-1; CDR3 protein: CSVIRANTGELFF; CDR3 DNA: TGCAGCGTTATCAGGGCGAACACCGGGGAGCTGTTTTTT
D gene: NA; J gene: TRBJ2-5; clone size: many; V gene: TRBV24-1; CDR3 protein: CATSDSYQETQYF; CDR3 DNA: TGTGCCACCAGTGACTCGTACCAAGAGACCCAGTACTTC
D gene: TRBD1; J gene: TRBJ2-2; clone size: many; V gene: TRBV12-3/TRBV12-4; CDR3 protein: CASKDRTLRTGELFF; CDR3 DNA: TGTGCCAGCAAGGACAGGACCTTGAGAACCGGGGAGCTGTTTTTT
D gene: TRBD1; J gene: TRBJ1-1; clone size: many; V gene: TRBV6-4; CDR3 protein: CASRNRGDTEAFF; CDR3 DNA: TGTGCCAGCAGGAACAGGGGTGACACTGAAGCTTTCTTT
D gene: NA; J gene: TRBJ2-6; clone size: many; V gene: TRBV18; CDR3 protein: CASSPTVVATGANVLTF; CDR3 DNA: TGTGCCAGCTCACCCACCGTAGTAGCGACTGGGGCCAACGTCCTGACTTTC
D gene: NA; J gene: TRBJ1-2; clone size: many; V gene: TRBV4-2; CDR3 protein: CASSQEQVGYGYTF; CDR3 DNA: TGTGCCAGCAGCCAAGAACAGGTTGGCTATGGCTACACCTTC
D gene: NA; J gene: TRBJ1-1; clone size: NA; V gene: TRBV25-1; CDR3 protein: CASRDGTVNTEAFF; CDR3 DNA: TGTGCCAGCAGGGACGGGACGGTGAACACTGAAGCTTTCTTT
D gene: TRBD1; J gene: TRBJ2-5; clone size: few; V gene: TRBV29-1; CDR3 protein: CSVPDRGTSETQYF; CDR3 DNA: TGCAGCGTACCAGACAGGGGCACGTCGGAGACCCAGTACTTC